This passage covers 15 T cell receptor beta chains from one sample sequenced in a study of T cells after yellow fever vaccination. TCRdb analysed the 5' RACE reads with MiXCR anew, one entry per CDR3 protein. This sample carries some 560,000 distinct CDR3 sequences, less than 20% of them seen once, and the ten largest clones take roughly 17%. Here the sequenced sample was PBMCs, taken 5 days after the first yellow fever vaccination. The source is a man younger than 30 who received the YFV17D yellow fever vaccine.

The V call is TRBV20-1, the J call TRBJ2-1, with TRBD2 matching over 12 bases. The junction had 6 bases not matched to a gene; V was cut back by 0 bases and J by 0 bases. This CDR3 spans 18 amino acids. The germline V gene has CDR1 DFQATT and CDR2 SNEGSKA (reference sequence). CDR3 sequence: CSARDQLAGGSSYNEQFF. The CDR3 DNA follows: TGCAGTGCTAGAGATCAGCTAGCGGGGGGGAGCTCCTACAATGAGCAGTTCTTC.

This clonotype showed up just a few times. The V and J genes are TRBV7-8 and TRBJ2-7; no firm D call. CDR1 and CDR2 from the germline V gene are SGHVS and FQNEAQ. The length of the CDR3 is 15 residues. V lost 1 base to trimming and J lost 0 bases, with 10 bases between them. The CDR3: CASSLDSQSSYEQYV. DNA of the CDR3: TGTGCCAGCAGCTTAGATTCCCAGAGCTCCTACGAGCAGTACGTC.

This chain uses TRBV6-2 or TRBV6-3 with TRBJ2-7; maybe TRBD1 (6 bases). This CDR3 region has 15 residues. In germline, CDR1 is MNHEY, CDR2 SVGEGT. Trimming removed 6 bases at V and 4 bases at J, with 19 bases between. In DNA, the CDR3 is TGTGCCAGCAGCCGTCCCCGGGACAATAAGTACGAGCAGTACTTC. Its translation is CASSRPRDNKYEQYF.

This clonotype showed up just a few times. The CDR3: CASSEQGRSEYV. CDR3 nucleotides: TGTGCCAGCAGTGAGCAGGGTAGATCGGAGTACGTC. The rearrangement joins TRBV2 to TRBJ2-7, with D possibly matching TRBD1 (5 bases). Trimming took 3 bases from V and 11 from J, leaving 14 bases between them. The CDR3 totals 12 residues. Germline-derived CDR1 and CDR2 are SNHLY and FYNNEI.

The gene calls are TRBV10-3 and TRBJ2-1; tentative D call: TRBD2 (6 bases). From germline, CDR1 is ENHRY and CDR2 SYGVKD. The CDR3 extends over 15 amino acids. The CDR3 sequence is CASTGEVGTYNEQFF. The CDR3 DNA sequence: TGTGCTTCCACGGGAGAGGTCGGCACCTACAATGAGCAGTTCTTC.

This clonotype has a handful of counts. The CDR3 spells CASSYGADSYNEQFF. Written as DNA, the CDR3 is TGTGCCAGCAGTTACGGGGCAGACTCCTACAATGAGCAGTTCTTC. V gene TRBV6-5 combines with J gene TRBJ2-1; tentatively, D is TRBD1 (5 bases). This CDR3 is built from 15 residues. Trimming took 2 bases from V and 0 from J, leaving 8 bases between them. CDR1 and CDR2 (germline): MNHEY, SVGAGI.

This clonotype was counted a few times. The chain recombines TRBV18 with TRBJ2-5; D perhaps matches TRBD1 (6 bases). V was pared by 9 bases and J by 1 base, with 15 bases between. The CDR3 totals 14 residues. Germline V lookup: CDR1 KGHSH, CDR2 LQKENI. CDR3 nucleotides: TGTGCCAGTTCGTGGACAGCAGCCCAAGAGACCCAGTACTTC. The encoded protein is CASSWTAAQETQYF. The entire variable domain, with the rest obtained from reference TRBV18 and TRBJ2-5, is as follows: NAGVMQNPRHLVRRRGQEARLRCSPMKGHSHVYWYRQLPEEGLKFMVYLQKENIIDESGMPKERFSAEFPKEGPSILRIQQVVRGDSAAYFCASSWTAAQETQYFGPGTRLLVL.

The J gene is TRBJ1-5, the V gene TRBV27, with TRBD1 as a possible D gene (5 bases). Germline CDR1 is MNHEY and CDR2 is SMNVEV (reference sequence). The CDR3 consists of 16 residues. The V end was cut by 0 bases, the J end by 4 bases, with 13 bases between. The CDR3 protein is CASSLSGGGFNQPQHF. Written as DNA, the CDR3 is TGTGCCAGCAGTTTATCGGGGGGGGGATTTAATCAGCCCCAGCATTTT.

This clonotype has a handful of counts. The DNA for the CDR3 is TGTGCCAGCAAATTGGGGGGCGACACCGGGGAGCTGTTTTTT. Encoded protein: CASKLGGDTGELFF. V and J are TRBV28 and TRBJ2-2; D is perhaps TRBD1 or TRBD2 (6 bases each). CDR3 size: 14 residues. CDR1 and CDR2 (germline): MDHEN, SYDVKM. V lost 7 bases, J lost 3 bases, and 12 bases lay in between.

This clonotype was seen only once. Possible read error: a much larger clone is one base away. This CDR3 fails to terminate in the conserved phenylalanine or tryptophan, so it likely reflects a read error. The V gene is TRBV15, the J gene TRBJ2-5, with unresolved D. Trimming pared 0 bases from V and 5 bases from J, leaving 7 bases between. CDR1 and CDR2 from the germline V gene are LNHNV and YYDKDF (reference sequence). The CDR3 covers 13 residues. The CDR3 DNA follows: TGTGCCACCAGCAGAGATCAACAGGAGACCCAGTACTCC. Its translation: CATSRDQQETQYS.

This clonotype was found a few times. The rearrangement joins TRBV7-2 to TRBJ2-5; D unresolved. The CDR3 extends over 15 amino acids. Trimming cost V 2 bases and J 1 base, with 11 bases left between them. The germline CDR1 and CDR2 sequences are SGHTA and FQGNSA. The CDR3 loop is CASSLSRVSQETQYF. Here the CDR3 DNA reads TGTGCCAGCAGCTTAAGCAGAGTGAGCCAAGAGACCCAGTACTTC.

The V gene is TRBV10-2, the J gene TRBJ2-7; TRBD1 agrees at 9 bases. Losses at the gene ends were 7 bases for V and 7 bases for J; bases not matched to a gene: 8. Germline CDR1 is WSHSY and CDR2 is SAAADI. The CDR3 runs to 13 residues. CDR3: CASNTGQGNEQYF. The CDR3 DNA sequence: TGCGCCAGCAACACGGGACAGGGAAATGAGCAGTACTTC.

This clonotype has only a few counts. The gene calls are TRBV15 and TRBJ2-3; no clear D gene. The germline V gene encodes CDR1 LNHNV and CDR2 YYDKDF (reference sequence). The CDR3 consists of 13 residues. Trimming removed 0 bases at V and 0 bases at J, with 1 base between. In DNA, the CDR3 is TGTGCCACCAGCAGAGACAGCACAGATACGCAGTATTTT. Translation gives CATSRDSTDTQYF.

Many counts were recorded for this clonotype. This chain joins TRBV5-1 and TRBJ2-5, with unresolved D. The CDR3 consists of 13 residues. CDR1 SGHRS and CDR2 YFSETQ come from the germline V gene. V lost 2 bases and J lost 2, with 7 bases in between. CDR3 protein: CASSFGVQETQYF. In nucleotides, the CDR3 is TGCGCCAGCAGCTTTGGGGTACAAGAGACCCAGTACTTC.

The chain joins TRBV6-5 to TRBJ1-2; 7 bases map to TRBD1. Germline loops: CDR1 MNHEY, CDR2 SVGAGI. This CDR3 contains 17 residues. J lost 0 bases, V lost 2 bases, and 9 bases had no gene match. CDR3: CASSYQGDLGSNYGYTF. As DNA, the CDR3 is TGTGCCAGCAGTTACCAGGGGGATCTCGGCTCTAACTATGGCTACACCTTC.